This TCR beta chain appears in the sequencing data of a study of T cells in Graves' hyperthyroidism and ophthalmopathy. Notes on the study in general: Peripheral blood also featured most of the thyroid clonotypes expanded above 0.001.

The table lists this clonotype with many counts. What it binds is unknown. Amplified TCR beta CDR3 regions came from RNA transcripts. During a first-round RT-PCR of the TCR CDR3, the HTBI primer set was used. Each CDR3 protein gets one entry after TCRdb re-called the multiplex PCR reads with MiXCR. The sample includes nearly 600,000 distinct CDR3 sequences, more than 11% seen only once; the top ten take under 7%. This CDR3 comprises 15 residues. CDR1 and CDR2 (germline): LGHDT, YNNKEL (reference sequence). With 6 bases clipped from V and 10 bases from J, the junction kept 12 bases outside the gene matches. Patients showing uncontrolled infection, other autoimmune disease, pregnancy or lactation were ineligible.

The genes are TRBV3-1 and TRBJ1-6; 7 nucleotides line up with TRBD1. The origin of this receptor is a woman in her 30s with Graves' hyperthyroidism that later progressed to Graves' ophthalmopathy. Material for sequencing was blood. CDR3 sequence (DNA): TGTGCCAGCAGAAACTCTTGGAGGGGGCTATCACCCCTCCACTTT. It yields the protein CASRNSWRGLSPLHF.